This is a list of T cell receptor beta chains from one sample in a study of graft-versus-host responses after intestinal transplantation. Only in-frame clones appear in the TCRdb table, and some are missing; sequencing was by immunoSEQ multiplex PCR. The table records about 120,000 clones, 90% to 95% of them present only once. These TCRs' antigens remain unknown. The sequencing used unstimulated CD4+ T cells sorted from spleen or lymph node cells, collected before intestinal transplant. These TCRs come from a human donor who received an intestinal transplant. Each CDR3 is given with its conserved first and last residue. Each record gives: CDR3 protein, J gene, V gene.

CDR3 protein: CASRPGANYGYTF
J gene: TRBJ1-2
V gene: TRBV6-5

CDR3 protein: CASSWDRGNTEAFF
J gene: TRBJ1-1
V gene: TRBV11-2

CDR3 protein: CASAGGTEAFF
J gene: TRBJ1-1
V gene: TRBV28

CDR3 protein: CASHRTTGISGELFF
J gene: TRBJ2-2
V gene: TRBV2

CDR3 protein: CASSLVSLAFSSYNEQFF
J gene: TRBJ2-1
V gene: TRBV7-2

CDR3 protein: CASSSDRGVGGYTF
J gene: TRBJ1-2
V gene: TRBV6-1

CDR3 protein: CATSTSGTAFFFYNEQFF
J gene: TRBJ2-1
V gene: TRBV15

CDR3 protein: CSVETQGGQGQFF
J gene: TRBJ2-1
V gene: TRBV29-1

CDR3 protein: CASSLGGLGEQYF
J gene: TRBJ2-7
V gene: TRBV11-2

CDR3 protein: CASSLGDFSTDTQYF
J gene: TRBJ2-3
V gene: TRBV11-2

CDR3 protein: CASSSGANTGELFF
J gene: TRBJ2-2
V gene: TRBV5-1

CDR3 protein: CASSLARSNDEQFF
J gene: TRBJ2-1
V gene: TRBV5-1

CDR3 protein: CASSLDQVTGELFF
J gene: TRBJ2-2
V gene: TRBV11-3

CDR3 protein: CAWSRGGQRGETQYF
J gene: TRBJ2-5
V gene: TRBV30

CDR3 protein: CASSYRPDWSYEQYF
J gene: TRBJ2-7
V gene: TRBV6-5

CDR3 protein: CASSRYDRGLGNTIYF
J gene: TRBJ1-3
V gene: TRBV5-6

CDR3 protein: CASSVGSSGHRVRGTDTQYF
J gene: TRBJ2-3
V gene: TRBV9

CDR3 protein: CAWSDQRELFF
J gene: TRBJ2-2
V gene: TRBV30

CDR3 protein: CASNSGAPTGELFF
J gene: TRBJ2-2
V gene: TRBV25-1

CDR3 protein: CASSLQTSTSGFSYEQYF
J gene: TRBJ2-7
V gene: TRBV7-2

CDR3 protein: CASSSGSTGGQETQYF
J gene: TRBJ2-5
V gene: TRBV5-1

CDR3 protein: CASSPRPADEQYF
J gene: TRBJ2-7
V gene: TRBV7-8

CDR3 protein: CASSLGAGHSQETQYF
J gene: TRBJ2-5
V gene: TRBV7-7

CDR3 protein: CSVEDSLNTEAFF
J gene: TRBJ1-1
V gene: TRBV29-1

CDR3 protein: CASSFSGSSYNEQFF
J gene: TRBJ2-1
V gene: TRBV5-1

CDR3 protein: CAISGSTGRSYEQYF
J gene: TRBJ2-7
V gene: TRBV10-3

CDR3 protein: CASSLGSVAVREQFF
J gene: TRBJ2-1
V gene: TRBV5-1

CDR3 protein: CASSVATTYTDTQYF
J gene: TRBJ2-3
V gene: TRBV9

CDR3 protein: CASNLGHQETQYF
J gene: TRBJ2-5
V gene: TRBV7-2

CDR3 protein: CASSDQTGVHQPQHF
J gene: TRBJ1-5
V gene: TRBV2